This TCR beta chain was obtained from a study of blood T cell repertoires in COVID-19. How the authors handled the data: Nucleated cell counts were estimated from reference gene primer amplification. Sequencing was performed with immunoSEQ multiplex PCR; in TCRdb, only in-frame clones are kept and a portion is missing. From that table come the V and J calls and clone size; the DNA was used to work out D and trimming. The sample lists approximately 280,000 clones, approximately 86% occurring once. The CDR3 loop spans 14 amino acids. Germline V gene lookup returns CDR1 SGHRS and CDR2 YFSETQ. With 3 bases removed from V and 5 bases from J, the gap between germline ends came to 14 bases.

The sequence derives from a woman in her 30s who had recovered from COVID-19. Sequencing used peripheral blood. This chain connects TRBV5-1 to TRBJ2-5, with a possible D match to TRBD2 (7 bases). CDR3 region: CASSWEGELETQYF. DNA for the CDR3: TGCGCCAGCAGCTGGGAGGGGGAGTTGGAGACCCAGTACTTC. Full variable domain (missing parts from reference TRBV5-1 and TRBJ2-5): KAGVTQTPRYLIKTRGQQVTLSCSPISGHRSVSWYQQTPGQGLQFLFEYFSETQRNKGNFPGRFSGRQFSNSRSEMNVSTLELGDSALYLCASSWEGELETQYFGPGTRLLVL.